Below, 5 T cell receptor beta chains from the same sample are listed, as sequenced in a study of T cell repertoires in cytomegalovirus infection. TCRdb processed the reads anew with MiXCR; each CDR3 protein has one entry. The sample records about 530,000 distinct CDR3 sequences, about 25% being singletons. The sequencing sample was made of PBMCs. All receptors derive from a human donor in good health (CMV status not recorded). Some clones in this sample may be carry-over from other donors' samples.

This clonotype was picked up a small number of times. Here the CDR3 reads CASSLLGIEQYF. DNA for the CDR3: TGTGCCAGCAGCTTGCTCGGTATCGAGCAGTACTTC. The rearrangement links TRBV7-2 to TRBJ2-7; D remains ambiguous. The CDR3 covers 12 residues. Per germline, CDR1 SGHTA and CDR2 FQGNSA. Trimming stripped 3 bases from V and 6 bases from J, with 9 bases between.

This clonotype showed up just a few times. This chain joins TRBV7-9 and TRBJ1-1; 8 bases map to TRBD1. Germline assignment: CDR1 SEHNR and CDR2 FQNEAQ (reference sequence). The trim removed 5 bases at V and 3 bases at J, leaving 8 bases unmatched. The CDR3 consists of 15 residues. CDR3 loop: CASSLRPTGDTEAFF. The DNA for the CDR3 is TGTGCCAGCAGCCTACGACCGACAGGGGACACTGAAGCTTTCTTT. Using reference TRBV7-9 and TRBJ1-1 for the parts outside the CDR3, the full variable domain is DTGVSQNPRHKITKRGQNVTFRCDPISEHNRLYWYRQTLGQGPEFLTYFQNEAQLEKSRLLSDRFSAERPKGSFSTLEIQRTEQGDSAMYLCASSLRPTGDTEAFFGQGTRLTVV.

This clonotype appeared a few times. The chain employs TRBV7-2 and TRBJ2-1; TRBD2 matches at 8 bases. After removal of 5 bases from V and 0 bases from J, the junction contained 9 bases not matched to a gene. Germline loops: CDR1 SGHTA, CDR2 FQGNSA. The CDR3 length is 17 residues. This CDR3 is CASSPVAGQSSYNEQFF. The CDR3 DNA reads TGTGCCAGCAGCCCAGTAGCGGGGCAAAGCTCCTACAATGAGCAGTTCTTC.

The gene calls are TRBV7-8 and TRBJ2-7, with a possible D match to TRBD2 (5 bases). This CDR3 contains 16 residues. Deletions cut 1 base from V and 5 bases from J, with 18 bases between. Per germline, CDR1 SGHVS and CDR2 FQNEAQ. This CDR3 reads CASSLGPYWELNEQYF. In DNA form, the CDR3 reads TGTGCCAGCAGCTTAGGACCCTACTGGGAGCTGAACGAGCAGTACTTC.

The chain employs TRBV2 and TRBJ2-3; a possible D gene is TRBD2 (6 bases). Germline CDR1 reads SNHLY; CDR2 reads FYNNEI. Trimming pared 8 bases from V and 2 bases from J, leaving 14 bases between. The CDR3 contains 14 residues. The CDR3 loop reads CASGGASSTDTQYF. Here the CDR3 DNA reads TGTGCCAGCGGAGGGGCTAGTTCCACAGATACGCAGTATTTT.